These 22 T cell receptor beta chains originate from one sample sequenced in a study of cytomegalovirus exposure and HLA in healthy donors. Use of 60 Vbeta and 13 Jbeta primers characterized the PCR. Assay used: immunoSEQ multiplex PCR; TCRdb lists only in-frame clones, some missing. The sample includes about 230,000 clones, 77% seen only once; the top ten take around 2.9%. The source material was PBMCs. The origin of the receptors is a woman in her sixties in good health and CMV-seropositive.

V and J are TRBV5-8 and TRBJ2-3; D perhaps matches TRBD2 (6 bases). CDR1 is SGHTS and CDR2 is YDEGEE in the germline V gene. The V gene lost 0 bases and the J gene lost 2 bases, with 13 bases spanning the gap. This CDR3 has 16 amino acids. CDR3 in amino acids: CASSLGRGGDTDTQYF. In DNA, the CDR3 is TGTGCCAGCAGCTTGGGAAGGGGAGGTGACACAGATACGCAGTATTTT.

The chain employs TRBV28 and TRBJ1-1; unclear D gene. V lost 6 bases, J lost 8 bases, and 16 bases lay in between. The CDR3 sequence is 13 residues long. Looked up from germline, CDR1 is MDHEN and CDR2 is SYDVKM. The CDR3 protein is CASSQDRGREAFF. The CDR3 DNA is TGTGCCAGCAGCCAAGATAGAGGCCGCGAAGCTTTCTTT. The whole variable domain, filled in from reference TRBV28 and TRBJ1-1, reads DVKVTQSSRYLVKRTGEKVFLECVQDMDHENMFWYRQDPGLGLRLIYFSYDVKMKEKGDIPEGYSVSREKKERFSLILESASTNQTSMYLCASSQDRGREAFFGQGTRLTVV.

The chain employs TRBV18 and TRBJ2-4; maybe TRBD1 (6 bases). V lost 5 bases and J lost 8, with 16 bases in between. The CDR3 has 14 residues. The germline V gene encodes CDR1 KGHSH and CDR2 LQKENI. CDR3 amino acids: CASSSGLNRDIQYF. CDR3 bases: TGTGCCAGCTCATCGGGGTTAAACAGGGACATTCAGTACTTC. The full variable domain, completed using reference TRBV18 and TRBJ2-4, is NAGVMQNPRHLVRRRGQEARLRCSPMKGHSHVYWYRQLPEEGLKFMVYLQKENIIDESGMPKERFSAEFPKEGPSILRIQQVVRGDSAAYFCASSSGLNRDIQYFGAGTRLSVL.

The chain has TRBV29-1 and TRBJ2-5, with a possible D match to TRBD2 (6 bases). There are 14 residues in the CDR3. V shed 2 bases and J shed 4 bases, with 14 bases lying between them. The germline V gene has CDR1 SQVTM and CDR2 ANQGSEA. As DNA, the CDR3 is TGCAGCGTTGAACAAAATAGCGGTAGAGAGACCCAGTACTTC. It codes for CSVEQNSGRETQYF. The full variable domain, with the rest looked up from reference TRBV29-1 and TRBJ2-5, is SAVISQKPSRDICQRGTSLTIQCQVDSQVTMMFWYRQQPGQSLTLIATANQGSEATYESGFVIDKFPISRPNLTFSTLTVSNMSPEDSSIYLCSVEQNSGRETQYFGPGTRLLVL.

V gene TRBV25-1 combines with J gene TRBJ2-6, with D possibly matching TRBD1 (5 bases). Germline assignment: CDR1 MGHDK and CDR2 SYGVNS. The CDR3 runs 15 residues. V shed 3 bases and J shed 2 bases, with 8 bases lying between them. The CDR3 protein is CASSESRAGANVLTF. DNA of the CDR3: TGTGCCAGCAGTGAGTCCAGGGCTGGGGCCAACGTCCTGACTTTC.

This sequence joins TRBV14 and TRBJ2-7, with D possibly matching TRBD1 (6 bases). Germline V lookup: CDR1 SGHDN, CDR2 FVKESK. The CDR3 is 15 amino acids. V shed 6 bases and J shed 3 bases, with 18 bases lying between them. CDR3 sequence (DNA): TGTGCCAGCAGGCCAGACAGGACCATCCTCTACGAGCAGTACTTC. It yields the protein CASRPDRTILYEQYF.

CDR3 coding DNA: TGCGCCAGCAGCCAAGATAGGACTAAAGGATACAATGAGCAGTTCTTC. It encodes CASSQDRTKGYNEQFF. The chain uses TRBV4-1 and TRBJ2-1, with D tentatively TRBD2 (6 bases). Germline CDR1 and CDR2: MGHRA and YSYEKL. The CDR3 runs to 16 residues. Trimming removed 0 bases at V and 4 bases at J, with 13 bases between.

V gene TRBV19 combines with J gene TRBJ2-5, with TRBD2 matching over 9 bases. From germline, CDR1 is LNHDA and CDR2 SQIVND (reference sequence). The CDR3 runs 13 residues. With 4 bases clipped from V and 4 bases from J, the junction kept 1 base outside the gene matches. Here the CDR3 reads CASSSGGGETQYF. The DNA of the CDR3 is TGTGCCAGTAGTAGCGGGGGGGGAGAGACCCAGTACTTC.

CDR3 nucleotides: TGTGCCAGCAGCCATGCTAAGGACTCTAGCACAGATACGCAGTATTTT. Translation: CASSHAKDSSTDTQYF. This sequence joins TRBV5-4 and TRBJ2-3, with D perhaps matching TRBD2 (5 bases). The CDR3 loop spans 16 amino acids. Per the germline V gene, CDR1 is SGHNT and CDR2 is YYREEE (reference sequence). V lost 4 bases and J 0 bases, leaving 15 bases between the germline ends.

The rearrangement uses TRBV27 and TRBJ2-5; 9 positions agree with TRBD2. The end of the DNA aligns better with TRBJ2-7, so the J call may be wrong. The CDR3 totals 13 residues. Per germline, CDR1 MNHEY and CDR2 SMNVEV (reference sequence). The CDR3 sequence: CASTSGLASEQYF. CDR3 sequence (DNA): TGTGCCAGCACCAGCGGACTAGCGAGCGAGCAGTACTTC.

J is TRBJ2-7 and V is TRBV23-1; weak D call: TRBD1 (5 bases). TRBV23-1 is placed among ORFs of uncertain function. This CDR3 has 15 amino acids. V lost 0 bases and J lost 4, with 13 bases in between. The CDR3: CASSQSGVPGYEQYF. The CDR3 DNA sequence: TGCGCCAGCAGTCAATCAGGGGTTCCTGGGTACGAGCAGTACTTC.

This rearrangement joins TRBV6-1 to TRBJ1-4, with a possible D match to TRBD1 (6 bases). The CDR3 length is 14 residues. With 5 bases removed from V and 5 bases from J, the gap between germline ends came to 12 bases. Germline V CDR1 and CDR2: MNHNS, SASEGT. The CDR3 sequence is CASSPGQTNEKLFF. CDR3 nucleotides: TGTGCCAGCAGTCCGGGACAAACAAATGAAAAACTGTTTTTT.

The J gene is TRBJ2-1, the V gene TRBV5-1, with D perhaps matching TRBD2 (5 bases). Germline-derived CDR1 and CDR2 are SGHRS and YFSETQ. The CDR3 totals 16 residues. The V and J ends lost 0 bases and 0 bases respectively, with 10 bases between them. This chain's CDR3 is CASSLAEGISYNEQFF. The CDR3 bases are TGCGCCAGCAGCTTGGCCGAGGGTATCTCCTACAATGAGCAGTTCTTC.

The V and J genes are TRBV19 and TRBJ1-1; 7 positions match TRBD1. CDR3 length: 14 amino acids. J gave up 5 bases and V 8 bases, and 11 bases lay outside the gene matches. The germline gives CDR1 LNHDA, CDR2 SQIVND (reference sequence). DNA of the CDR3: TGTGCCAGTGCAAAGCGGCAGGGGGAAACTGAAGCTTTCTTT. Its translation is CASAKRQGETEAFF. The variable domain in full, completed from reference TRBV19 and TRBJ1-1, reads DGGITQSPKYLFRKEGQNVTLSCEQNLNHDAMYWYRQDPGQGLRLIYYSQIVNDFQKGDIAEGYSVSREKKESFPLTVTSAQKNPTAFYLCASAKRQGETEAFFGQGTRLTVV.

The chain combines TRBV30 with TRBJ2-7; TRBD1 agrees at 8 bases. CDR1 and CDR2 (germline): GTSNPN, SVGIG (reference sequence). V lost 3 bases, J lost 9 bases, and 13 bases stayed unmatched. The CDR3 contains 14 residues. This CDR3 is CAWSSGQGAHGQYF. As DNA, the CDR3 is TGTGCCTGGAGCTCCGGACAGGGCGCCCACGGGCAGTACTTC.

Remarks on this clone: Other DNA sequences of this sample code for an identical CDR3. In nucleotides, the CDR3 is TGTGCCAGCAGCTTGGGCAGCGGGGGGCCCACCGGGGAGCTGTTTTTT. Residues: CASSLGSGGPTGELFF. V is TRBV5-8 and J is TRBJ2-2; TRBD2 agrees at 9 bases. CDR3 length: 16 residues. J lost 4 bases, V lost 0 bases, and 4 bases had no gene match. Germline lookup yields CDR1 SGHTS and CDR2 YDEGEE.

There are a few counts of this clone. V and J are TRBV10-3 and TRBJ2-3, with 12 nucleotides matching TRBD2. V gave up 3 bases and J gave up 6 bases; unmatched junction bases: 4. The germline V gene encodes CDR1 ENHRY and CDR2 SYGVKD. The CDR3 totals 15 residues. The DNA of the CDR3 is TGTGCCATCAGTGATCTAGCGGGAGGGGGGGATACGCAGTATTTT. Translating it yields CAISDLAGGGDTQYF.

V usage is TRBV4-2 and J usage is TRBJ2-5; 10 bases line up with TRBD1. The closer fit of TRBJ2-7 to the DNA end suggests the J call may be wrong. The germline gives CDR1 LGHNA, CDR2 YNFKEQ. The length of the CDR3 is 15 residues. The CDR3 is CASSPGQGITYEQYF. The CDR3 nucleotides read TGTGCCAGCAGCCCGGGACAGGGGATAACCTACGAGCAGTACTTC.

This rearrangement joins TRBV6-4 to TRBJ2-5; 10 bases align to TRBD1. V was clipped by 5 bases and J by 4 bases; unmatched bases: 7. CDR3 length: 15 amino acids. Germline V gene data show CDR1 as MRHNA and CDR2 as SNTAGT. Written as DNA, the CDR3 is TGTGCCAGCAGTACGACAGGGGGCGAGGGAGAGACCCAGTACTTC. It yields the protein CASSTTGGEGETQYF.

This clone was recorded a few times. This chain joins TRBV7-2 and TRBJ2-1; 7 bases are a match to TRBD2. Trimming at V came to 3 bases and at J to 3 bases, leaving 2 bases not matched to a gene. The CDR3 loop spans 14 amino acids. Germline lookup yields CDR1 SGHTA and CDR2 FQGNSA. The CDR3, as DNA: TGTGCCAGCAGCTTGATAGCGGGCTACAATGAGCAGTTCTTC. Protein product: CASSLIAGYNEQFF. Full variable domain (remainder filled in from reference TRBV7-2 and TRBJ2-1): GAGVSQSPSNKVTEKGKDVELRCDPISGHTALYWYRQSLGQGLEFLIYFQGNSAPDKSGLPSDRFSAERTGGSVSTLTIQRTQQEDSAVYLCASSLIAGYNEQFFGPGTRLTVL.

The J gene is TRBJ1-2, the V gene TRBV19, with 11 bases lining up with TRBD1. Germline CDR1 is LNHDA and CDR2 is SQIVND (reference sequence). The CDR3 is 15 residues long. V lost 5 bases and J lost 8; bases outside the gene matches: 10. The CDR3 loop reads CASSPRTGGPSGYTF. CDR3 in DNA: TGTGCCAGTAGTCCTAGGACAGGGGGCCCTTCAGGCTACACCTTC.

The gene calls are TRBV5-1 and TRBJ1-4; 8 nucleotides match TRBD1. Germline V CDR1 and CDR2: SGHRS, YFSETQ. CDR3 length: 14 residues. Trimming at V came to 4 bases and at J to 7 bases, leaving 6 bases not matched to a gene. The CDR3 spells CASSDGQGGEKLFF. DNA for the CDR3: TGCGCCAGCAGCGATGGACAGGGAGGTGAAAAACTGTTTTTT.